This is a list of T cell receptor beta chains from one sample in a study of cytomegalovirus exposure and HLA in healthy donors. Method: immunoSEQ multiplex PCR; TCRdb's copy keeps in-frame clones and lacks some. Of about 190,000 clones listed, approximately 88% are singletons. The sequenced sample was PBMCs. The source is a boy aged 5-17 years in good health and CMV-seronegative. CDR3s include the opening cysteine and the closing phenylalanine or tryptophan. The D gene is left open where the match is weak. The size entry is marked missing in some rows and otherwise reads once, few, many or a size class.

>NA|TRBJ2-7|TRBV5-8|TRBD2
TGTGCCAGCAGTTTTCTAGCGGGCGAGACCTACGAGCAGTACTTC
CASSFLAGETYEQYF
>NA|TRBJ1-2|TRBV29-1|TRBD1
TGCAGCGTCCGACAGGGGACTAACTATGGCTACACCTTC
CSVRQGTNYGYTF
>NA|TRBJ1-2|TRBV9|NA
TGTGCCAGCAGCCCCATCCGGGGGGACTATGGCTACACCTTC
CASSPIRGDYGYTF
>NA|TRBJ2-7|TRBV28|NA
TGTGCCAGCAGCCCACCTGGGAGCGGCATCTACGAGCAGTACTTC
CASSPPGSGIYEQYF
>few|TRBJ1-1|TRBV5-8|NA
TGTGCCAGCAGCGCCGGGACTGAGACTGAAGCTTTCTTT
CASSAGTETEAFF
>NA|TRBJ2-7|TRBV7-3|TRBD2
TGTGCCAGCAGCTTAAGGACTAGCGGGGGGGCAAGCACCTACGAGCAGTACTTC
CASSLRTSGGASTYEQYF
>NA|TRBJ2-7|TRBV30|TRBD1
TGTGCCTGGAGGGAGGACAGGCGGCAGTACTTC
CAWREDRRQYF
>NA|TRBJ2-7|TRBV7-6|TRBD1
TGTGCCAGCAGCGATGGGACAGGTGCCGCCTACGAGCAGTACTTC
CASSDGTGAAYEQYF
>NA|TRBJ2-3|TRBV14|TRBD2
TGTGCCAGCAGCCAAGTAGGGTTAGCGGGAGCTACGCAGTATTTT
CASSQVGLAGATQYF
>NA|TRBJ1-3|TRBV19|NA
TGTGCCAGTGGGACTTTAAGCTCTGGAAACACCATATATTTT
CASGTLSSGNTIYF
>once|TRBJ2-7|TRBV7-9|TRBD1
TGTGCCAGCAGCGGGGACAGAACCTACGAGCAGTACTTC
CASSGDRTYEQYF
>NA|TRBJ1-2|TRBV6-5|NA
TGTGCCAGCAGTTGGGGAGGGGATGGCTACACCTTC
CASSWGGDGYTF
>NA|TRBJ1-6|TRBV7-3|NA
TGTGCCAGCAGCTTCGGGAACCTGGGGTCACCCCTCCACTTT
CASSFGNLGSPLHF
>NA|TRBJ2-5|TRBV2|TRBD1
TGTGCCAGCAGACCTGACAGGGGGGCCCTTGAGACCCAGTACTTC
CASRPDRGALETQYF
>NA|TRBJ1-4|TRBV19|TRBD1
TGTGCCAGTATGCGGACAGGGCGGGTTGAAACTAATGAAAAACTGTTTTTT
CASMRTGRVETNEKLFF
>NA|TRBJ1-2|TRBV10-3|NA
TGTGCCATCAGTGGTCCGGGCAGGGATGATGGCTACACCTTC
CAISGPGRDDGYTF
>NA|TRBJ2-7|TRBV19|TRBD2
TGTGCCAGTAGATCTAGCGGGAGGGTAGGCGAGCAGTACTTC
CASRSSGRVGEQYF
>NA|TRBJ2-5|TRBV7-7|TRBD2
TGTGCTAGCAGCCCTTCCTGGGTAGCGGGGGAACAAGAGACCCAGTACTTC
CASSPSWVAGEQETQYF
>NA|TRBJ1-2|TRBV6-4|TRBD1
TGTGCCAGGGTAACAGGGGGCTATGGCTACACCTTC
CARVTGGYGYTF
>NA|TRBJ1-2|TRBV11-2|NA
TGTGCCAGCAGCTCCGGCGAGTTGGTCGAGAGGAATGGCTACACCTTC
CASSSGELVERNGYTF
>NA|TRBJ2-1|TRBV29-1|TRBD1
TGCAGCGTGGGGACAGGGTCGGCGTACAATGAGCAGTTCTTC
CSVGTGSAYNEQFF
>NA|TRBJ2-7|TRBV7-7|NA
TGTGCTAGCAGCTTAGGGGGGACACCTTTCTACGAGCAGTACTTC
CASSLGGTPFYEQYF